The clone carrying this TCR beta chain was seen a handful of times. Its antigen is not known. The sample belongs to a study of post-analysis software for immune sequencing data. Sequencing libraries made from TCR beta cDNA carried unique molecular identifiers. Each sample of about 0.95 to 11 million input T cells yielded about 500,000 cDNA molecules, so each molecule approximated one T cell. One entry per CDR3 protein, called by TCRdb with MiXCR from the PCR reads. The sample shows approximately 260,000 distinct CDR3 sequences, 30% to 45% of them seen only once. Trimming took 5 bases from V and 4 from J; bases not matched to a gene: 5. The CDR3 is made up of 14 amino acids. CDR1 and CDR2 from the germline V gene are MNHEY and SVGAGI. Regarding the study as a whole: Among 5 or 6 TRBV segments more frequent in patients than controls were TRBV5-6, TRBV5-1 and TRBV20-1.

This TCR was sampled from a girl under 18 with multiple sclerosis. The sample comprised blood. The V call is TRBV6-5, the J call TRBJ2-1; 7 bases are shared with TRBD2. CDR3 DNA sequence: TGTGCCAGCAGTCCGAGCGGGGATTACAATGAGCAGTTCTTC. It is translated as CASSPSGDYNEQFF.